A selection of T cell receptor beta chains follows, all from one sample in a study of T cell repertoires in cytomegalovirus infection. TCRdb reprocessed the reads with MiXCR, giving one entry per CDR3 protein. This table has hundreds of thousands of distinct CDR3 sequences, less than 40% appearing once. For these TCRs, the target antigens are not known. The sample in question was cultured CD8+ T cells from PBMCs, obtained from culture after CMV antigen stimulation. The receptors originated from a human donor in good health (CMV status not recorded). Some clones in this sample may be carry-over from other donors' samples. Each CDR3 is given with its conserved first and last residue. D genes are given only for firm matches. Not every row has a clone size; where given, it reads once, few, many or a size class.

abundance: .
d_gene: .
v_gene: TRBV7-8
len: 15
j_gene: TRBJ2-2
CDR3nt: TGTGCCAGCAGCCGGACCTCCCCCCACACCGGGGAGCTGTTTTTT
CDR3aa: CASSRTSPHTGELFF

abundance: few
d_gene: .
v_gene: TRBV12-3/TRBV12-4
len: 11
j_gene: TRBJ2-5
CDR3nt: TGTGCCAGCCTTGGACAAGAGACCCAGTACTTC
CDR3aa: CASLGQETQYF

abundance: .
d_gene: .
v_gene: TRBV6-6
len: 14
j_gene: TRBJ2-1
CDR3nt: TGTGCCAGCACCGAATATAGCTCCTACAATGAGCAGTTCTTC
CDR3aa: CASTEYSSYNEQFF

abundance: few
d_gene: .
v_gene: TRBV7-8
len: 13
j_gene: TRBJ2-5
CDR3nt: TGTGCCAGCAGCTTGTCTAGTAAAAAGACCCAGTACTTC
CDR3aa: CASSLSSKKTQYF

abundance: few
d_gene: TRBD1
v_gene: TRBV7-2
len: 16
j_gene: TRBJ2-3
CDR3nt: TGTGCCAGCAGCATAGGGGACAGGGGGGGCACAGATACGCAGTATTTT
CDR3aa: CASSIGDRGGTDTQYF

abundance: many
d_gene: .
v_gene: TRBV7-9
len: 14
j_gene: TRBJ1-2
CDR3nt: TGTGCCAGCGGTGGGACATCGTCTCACTATGGCTACACCTTC
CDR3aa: CASGGTSSHYGYTF

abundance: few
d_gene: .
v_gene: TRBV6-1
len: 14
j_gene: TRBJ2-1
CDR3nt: TGTGCCAGCAGTCCGAGGGGGACCCACAATGAGCAGTTCTTC
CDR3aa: CASSPRGTHNEQFF

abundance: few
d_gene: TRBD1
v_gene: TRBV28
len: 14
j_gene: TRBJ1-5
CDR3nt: TGTGCCAGCAGACAGGGGGCTTACAATCAGCCCCAGCATTTT
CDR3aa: CASRQGAYNQPQHF

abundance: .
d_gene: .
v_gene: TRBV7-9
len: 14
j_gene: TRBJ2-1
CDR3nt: TGTGCCAGCAGCTCCTCCGGAGCTACAGTGGGACAGTTCTTC
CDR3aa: CASSSSGATVGQFF

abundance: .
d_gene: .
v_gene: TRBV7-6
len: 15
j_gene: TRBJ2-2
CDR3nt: TGTGCTAGCAGCCTTGCAACCGAATCCGCCGGGGAGCTGTTTTTT
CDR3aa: CASSLATESAGELFF

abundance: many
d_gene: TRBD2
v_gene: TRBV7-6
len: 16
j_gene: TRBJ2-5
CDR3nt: TGTGCCAGCAGCTTAAGGGTAGCGGGGCAACAAGAGACCCAGTACTTC
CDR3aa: CASSLRVAGQQETQYF

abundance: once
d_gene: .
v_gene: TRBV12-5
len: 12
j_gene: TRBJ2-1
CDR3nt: TGTGCTAGTGGTTTGGTTTCTTATGAGCAGTTCTTC
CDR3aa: CASGLVSYEQFF

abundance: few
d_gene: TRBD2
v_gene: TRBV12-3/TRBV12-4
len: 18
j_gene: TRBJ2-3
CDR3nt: TGTGCCAGCAGTTTTGAACTAGCGGGGTCATCTAGCACAGATACGCAGTATTTT
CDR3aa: CASSFELAGSSSTDTQYF

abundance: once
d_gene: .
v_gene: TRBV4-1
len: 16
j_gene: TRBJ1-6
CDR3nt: TGCGCCAGCAGCCAAGGGTTAGCAACAGCCAATTCACCCCTCCACTTT
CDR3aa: CASSQGLATANSPLHF

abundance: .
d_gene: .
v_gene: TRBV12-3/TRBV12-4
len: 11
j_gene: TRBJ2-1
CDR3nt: TGTGCCAGCAGCCCTGGACAGGAGGGGTTCTTC
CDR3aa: CASSPGQEGFF

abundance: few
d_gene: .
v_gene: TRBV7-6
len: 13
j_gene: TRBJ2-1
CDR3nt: TGTGCCAGCAGCCCTAAAAGCGTTAATGAGCAGTTCTTC
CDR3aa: CASSPKSVNEQFF

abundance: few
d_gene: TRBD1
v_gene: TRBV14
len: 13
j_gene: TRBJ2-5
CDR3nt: TGTGCCAGCGGTCCAGGGGGCTACGAGACCCAGTACTTC
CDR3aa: CASGPGGYETQYF

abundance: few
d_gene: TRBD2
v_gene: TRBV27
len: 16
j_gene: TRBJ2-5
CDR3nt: TGTGCCAGCAGTTTATTGAGCGGGGGGCCCACAGAGACCCAGTACTTC
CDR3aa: CASSLLSGGPTETQYF

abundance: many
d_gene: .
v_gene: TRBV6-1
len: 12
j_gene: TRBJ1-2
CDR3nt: TGTGCCAGCAGTGAATCTCCGGAGGAGGCCGACTTC
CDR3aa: CASSESPEEADF

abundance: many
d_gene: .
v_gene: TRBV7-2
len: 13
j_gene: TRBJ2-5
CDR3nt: TGTGCCAGCAGCTCCCATAAGTTAGAGACCCAGTACTTC
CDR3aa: CASSSHKLETQYF

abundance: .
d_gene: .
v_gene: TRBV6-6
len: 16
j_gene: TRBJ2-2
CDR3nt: TGTGCCAGCAGTTACCGGCAGGGTCGAGGCACCGGGGAGCTGTTTTTT
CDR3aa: CASSYRQGRGTGELFF

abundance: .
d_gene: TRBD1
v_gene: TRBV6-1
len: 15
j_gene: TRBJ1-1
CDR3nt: TGTGCCAGCACCTTAGACAGGGTTCAGAACACTGAAGCTTTCTTT
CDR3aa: CASTLDRVQNTEAFF

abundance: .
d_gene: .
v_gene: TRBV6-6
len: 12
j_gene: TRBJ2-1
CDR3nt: TGTGCCAGCCGGTACGGGGGAGGTGAGCAGTTCTTC
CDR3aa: CASRYGGGEQFF

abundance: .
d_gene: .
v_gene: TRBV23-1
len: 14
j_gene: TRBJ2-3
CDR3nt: TGCGCCGGAATACAGGGCGGCAACACAGATACGCAGTATTTT
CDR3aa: CAGIQGGNTDTQYF

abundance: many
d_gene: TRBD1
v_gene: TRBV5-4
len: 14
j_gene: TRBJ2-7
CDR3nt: TGTGCCAGCAGCTCACGGGACAGGGTCGACGAGCAGTACTTC
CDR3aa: CASSSRDRVDEQYF

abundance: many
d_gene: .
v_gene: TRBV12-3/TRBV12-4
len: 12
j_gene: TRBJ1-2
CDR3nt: TGTGCCAGCAGTATGGGACGTCTAGGCTACACCTTC
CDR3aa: CASSMGRLGYTF

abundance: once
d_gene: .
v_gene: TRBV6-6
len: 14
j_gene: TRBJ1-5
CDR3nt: TGTGCCAGCACCAAACGGGGGGCTTTTCAGCCCCAGCATTTT
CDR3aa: CASTKRGAFQPQHF

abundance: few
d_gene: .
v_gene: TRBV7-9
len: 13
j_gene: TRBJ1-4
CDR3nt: TGTGCCAGCAACAGGGCCGGCCTCAGAAAACTGTTTTTT
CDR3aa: CASNRAGLRKLFF

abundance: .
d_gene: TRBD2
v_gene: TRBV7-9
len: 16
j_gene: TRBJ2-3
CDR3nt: TGTGCCAGTAGTACCCGGACTAGCGACCGCACAGATACGCAGTATTTT
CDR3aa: CASSTRTSDRTDTQYF

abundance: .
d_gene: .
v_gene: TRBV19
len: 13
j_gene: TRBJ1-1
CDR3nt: TGTGCCAGTGGAAGGCAGGAGAACACTGAAGCTTTCTTT
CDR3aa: CASGRQENTEAFF

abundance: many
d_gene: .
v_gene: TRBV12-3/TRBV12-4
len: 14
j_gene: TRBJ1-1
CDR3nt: TGTGCCAGCAGTTTCGCAGGGCCGAACACTGAAGCTTTCTTT
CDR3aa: CASSFAGPNTEAFF

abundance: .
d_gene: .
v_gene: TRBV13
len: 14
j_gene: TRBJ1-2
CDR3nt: TGTGCCAGCAGCTTGGGTAGGGCCACCTATGGCTACACCTTC
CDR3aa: CASSLGRATYGYTF

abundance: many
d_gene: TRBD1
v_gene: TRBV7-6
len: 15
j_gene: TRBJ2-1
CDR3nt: TGTGCCAGCAGCTTAGAGTGGGACAGGCGCAATGAGCAGTTCTTC
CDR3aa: CASSLEWDRRNEQFF

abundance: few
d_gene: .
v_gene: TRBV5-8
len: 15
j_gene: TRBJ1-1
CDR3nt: TGTGCCAGCAGCTTGATCTCCCGTGTCTCCACTGAAGCTTTCTTT
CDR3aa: CASSLISRVSTEAFF

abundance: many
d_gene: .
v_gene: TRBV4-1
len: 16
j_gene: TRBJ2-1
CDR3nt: TGCGCCAGCAGCCATGTCGGGGACGGTGTTGGGAATGAGCAGTTCTTC
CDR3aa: CASSHVGDGVGNEQFF

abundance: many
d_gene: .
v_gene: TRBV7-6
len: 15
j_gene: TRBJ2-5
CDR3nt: TGTGCCAGCAGCTTCGGGGGATACAGCCAAGAGACCCAGTACTTC
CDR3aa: CASSFGGYSQETQYF

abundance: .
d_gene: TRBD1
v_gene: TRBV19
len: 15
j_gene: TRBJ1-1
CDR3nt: TGTGCCAGTAGTCCTACCCCTAACAGGGGGCGGAAAGCTTTCTTT
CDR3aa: CASSPTPNRGRKAFF